One sample yielded the 5 T cell receptor beta chains listed below, sequenced in a study of blood T cell repertoires in COVID-19. Only in-frame clones appear in the TCRdb table, and some are missing; sequencing was by immunoSEQ multiplex PCR. The repertoire consists of 150,000 to 200,000 clones, with around three quarters occurring once and the leading ten covering around 19%. The sequencing sample was made of PBMCs or T cells enriched from blood (not recorded which). These TCRs come from a woman in her 70s in a cohort exposed to, infected with or recovered from COVID-19 (not recorded which).

This clone was seen a handful of times. This sequence joins TRBV6-6 and TRBJ1-1; TRBD1 aligns across 12 bases. The CDR3 is 15 amino acids. Germline V gene lookup returns CDR1 MNHNY and CDR2 SVGAGI (reference sequence). V was clipped by 4 bases and J by 1 base; unmatched bases: 1. CDR3 DNA: TGTGCCAGCAGTTGGGGACAGGGGGCGAACACTGAAGCTTTCTTT. It yields the protein CASSWGQGANTEAFF.

The chain has TRBV10-2 and TRBJ2-1; TRBD2 aligns across 10 bases. The length of the CDR3 is 14 residues. V lost 6 bases and J lost 8; bases outside the gene matches: 7. Germline CDR1 and CDR2: WSHSY and SAAADI. The CDR3 loop is CASRLAGAGYEQFF. The CDR3 DNA reads TGCGCCAGCAGGCTAGCGGGAGCTGGCTATGAGCAGTTCTTC.

The chain employs TRBV24-1 and TRBJ1-5; no clear D. The V and J ends lost 4 bases and 2 bases respectively, with 20 bases between them. The germline CDR1 and CDR2 sequences are KGHDR and SFDVKD. CDR3 length equals 18 residues. CDR3: CATSDSRHGGGGNQPQHF. Written as DNA, the CDR3 is TGTGCCACCAGTGACTCCCGACACGGAGGAGGTGGCAATCAGCCCCAGCATTTT.

V and J are TRBV6-5 and TRBJ2-1, with 8 bases lining up with TRBD2. After removal of 6 bases from V and 4 bases from J, the junction contained 8 bases not matched to a gene. Per germline, CDR1 MNHEY and CDR2 SVGAGI. This CDR3 region has 15 residues. CDR3 sequence reads: CASSSLAGPYNEQFF. CDR3 nucleotides: TGTGCCAGCAGCTCCTTAGCGGGACCTTACAATGAGCAGTTCTTC.

The genes are TRBV24-1 and TRBJ2-5; tentatively, D is TRBD1 (6 bases). Between the trimmed V and J ends, which lost 4 bases and 2 bases, there was a span of 13 bases. The CDR3 runs to 15 residues. Looked up from germline, CDR1 is KGHDR and CDR2 is SFDVKD. CDR3 coding DNA: TGTGCCACCAGTGAAAAAACAGGGCTTCAAGAGACCCAGTACTTC. Translation gives CATSEKTGLQETQYF.